This TCR beta chain was identified during a study of blood T cell repertoires in COVID-19. Across the whole study: Samples taken during acute and convalescent COVID-19 were collected in the United States, Italy and Spain. T cells, B-cell-depleted T cells, or PBMCs supplied cDNA or gDNA.

Methods used by the authors: Amplification of reference gene primers was used by the study to estimate nucleated cell counts. The method was immunoSEQ multiplex PCR; TCRdb's version includes in-frame clones alone and lacks a portion of them. V, J and clone size are taken as reported in that table, and D and trimming were inferred from the DNA itself. Among over 60,000 clones listed, 82% were seen once. V lost 6 bases to trimming and J lost 3 bases, with 16 bases between them. Germline V gene data show CDR1 as SGHDT and CDR2 as YYEEEE. The CDR3 has 15 residues. This sequence joins TRBV5-6 and TRBJ2-4; D is possibly TRBD1 (6 bases). The TCR was taken from an elderly woman with acute or convalescent COVID-19. Source material: peripheral blood. CDR3 coding DNA: TGTGCCAGCACCCTTTTGGCAGGGGACAAAAACATTCAGTACTTC. Protein sequence: CASTLLAGDKNIQYF.